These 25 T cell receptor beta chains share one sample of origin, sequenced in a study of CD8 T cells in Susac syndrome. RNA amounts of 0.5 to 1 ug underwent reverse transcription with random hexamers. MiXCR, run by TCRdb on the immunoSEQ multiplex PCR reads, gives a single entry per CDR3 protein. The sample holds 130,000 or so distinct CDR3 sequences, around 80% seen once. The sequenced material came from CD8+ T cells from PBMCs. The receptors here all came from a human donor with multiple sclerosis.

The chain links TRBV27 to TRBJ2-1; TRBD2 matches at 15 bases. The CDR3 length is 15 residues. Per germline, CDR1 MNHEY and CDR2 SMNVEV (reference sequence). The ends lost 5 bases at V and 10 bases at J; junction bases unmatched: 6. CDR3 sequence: CASSQGLAGGLEQFF. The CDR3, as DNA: TGTGCCAGCAGTCAAGGACTAGCGGGGGGGCTGGAGCAGTTCTTC.

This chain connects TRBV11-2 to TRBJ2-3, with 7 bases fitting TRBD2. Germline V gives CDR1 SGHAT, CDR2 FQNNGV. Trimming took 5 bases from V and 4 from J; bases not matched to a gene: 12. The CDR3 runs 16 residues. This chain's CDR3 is CASSPDGGGVADTQYF. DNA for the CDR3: TGTGCCAGCAGCCCCGATGGGGGGGGTGTCGCAGATACGCAGTATTTT.

Here the CDR3 DNA reads TGCAGTGCTAGAGAGGCAGCGGGATACAATGAGCAGTTCTTC. Translating it yields CSAREAAGYNEQFF. V is TRBV20-1 and J is TRBJ2-1; 7 bases are shared with TRBD2. V dropped 0 bases and J dropped 4; count of bases not matched to a gene: 3. In germline, CDR1 is DFQATT, CDR2 SNEGSKA (reference sequence). CDR3 length: 14 amino acids.

The CDR3 sequence is CASSRLIPYRGENAYEQYF. The CDR3 DNA is TGTGCCAGCAGTAGGCTTATCCCTTACCGTGGGGAAAATGCCTACGAGCAGTACTTC. V is TRBV28 and J is TRBJ2-7; D remains unclear. In germline, CDR1 is MDHEN, CDR2 SYDVKM. This CDR3 comprises 19 residues. V was pared by 5 bases and J by 2 bases, with 28 bases between.

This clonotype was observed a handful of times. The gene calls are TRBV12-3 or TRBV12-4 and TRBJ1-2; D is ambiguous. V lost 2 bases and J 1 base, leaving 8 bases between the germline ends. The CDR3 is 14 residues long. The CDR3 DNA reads TGTGCCAGCAGTTTACCACAGCTTAACTATGGCTACACCTTC. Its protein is CASSLPQLNYGYTF.

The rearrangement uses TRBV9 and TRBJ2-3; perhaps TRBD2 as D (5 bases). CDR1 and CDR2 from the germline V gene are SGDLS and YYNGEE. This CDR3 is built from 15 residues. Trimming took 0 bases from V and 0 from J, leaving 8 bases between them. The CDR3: CASSVVGGSTDTQYF. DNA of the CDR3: TGTGCCAGCAGCGTAGTGGGCGGGAGCACAGATACGCAGTATTTT.

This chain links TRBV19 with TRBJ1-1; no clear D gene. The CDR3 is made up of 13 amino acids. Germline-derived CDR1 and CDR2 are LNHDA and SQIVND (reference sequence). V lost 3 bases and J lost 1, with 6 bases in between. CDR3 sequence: CASSMAANTEAFF. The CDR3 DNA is TGTGCCAGTAGTATGGCGGCGAACACTGAAGCTTTCTTT.

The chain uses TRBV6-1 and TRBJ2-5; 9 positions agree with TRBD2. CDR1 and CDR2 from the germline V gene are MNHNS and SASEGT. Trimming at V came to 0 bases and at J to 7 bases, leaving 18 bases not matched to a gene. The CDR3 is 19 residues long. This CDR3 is CASSEALGSGGTAVRTQYF. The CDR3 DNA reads TGTGCCAGCAGTGAAGCGCTTGGTAGCGGGGGCACCGCGGTAAGGACCCAGTACTTC.

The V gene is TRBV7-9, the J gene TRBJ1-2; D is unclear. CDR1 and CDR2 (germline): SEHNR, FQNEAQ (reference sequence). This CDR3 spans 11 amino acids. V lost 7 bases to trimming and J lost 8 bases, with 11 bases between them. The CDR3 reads CASTLRQGYTF. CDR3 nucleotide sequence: TGTGCCAGCACCCTCAGGCAGGGCTACACCTTC. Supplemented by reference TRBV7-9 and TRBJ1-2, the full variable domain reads DTGVSQNPRHKITKRGQNVTFRCDPISEHNRLYWYRQTLGQGPEFLTYFQNEAQLEKSRLLSDRFSAERPKGSFSTLEIQRTEQGDSAMYLCASTLRQGYTFGSGTRLTVV.

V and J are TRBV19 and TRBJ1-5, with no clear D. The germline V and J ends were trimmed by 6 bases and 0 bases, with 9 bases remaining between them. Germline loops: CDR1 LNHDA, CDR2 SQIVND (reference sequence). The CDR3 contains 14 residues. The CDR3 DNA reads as TGTGCCAGTAGAGTTGACGGTAGCAATCAGCCCCAGCATTTT. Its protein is CASRVDGSNQPQHF. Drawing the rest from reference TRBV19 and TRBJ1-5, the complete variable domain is DGGITQSPKYLFRKEGQNVTLSCEQNLNHDAMYWYRQDPGQGLRLIYYSQIVNDFQKGDIAEGYSVSREKKESFPLTVTSAQKNPTAFYLCASRVDGSNQPQHFGDGTRLSIL.

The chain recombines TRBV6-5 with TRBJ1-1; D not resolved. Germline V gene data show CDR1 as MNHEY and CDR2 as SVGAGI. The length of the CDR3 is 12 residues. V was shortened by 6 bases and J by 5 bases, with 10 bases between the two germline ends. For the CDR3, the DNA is TGTGCCAGCAGCCCAAGTCTTACTGAAGCTTTCTTT. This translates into CASSPSLTEAFF.

For the CDR3, the DNA is TGTGCCAGCACAGAGGACCTCTACAATGAGCAGTTCTTC. Its protein product is CASTEDLYNEQFF. The chain couples TRBV6-1 to TRBJ2-1; D unclear. V was pared by 7 bases and J by 3 bases, with 10 bases between. This CDR3 contains 13 residues. The germline gives CDR1 MNHNS, CDR2 SASEGT.

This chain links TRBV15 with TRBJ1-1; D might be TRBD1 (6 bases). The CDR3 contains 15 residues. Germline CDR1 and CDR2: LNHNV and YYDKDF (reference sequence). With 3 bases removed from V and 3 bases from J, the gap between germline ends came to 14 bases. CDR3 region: CATSRVGGRDTEAFF. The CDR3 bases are TGTGCCACCAGCAGGGTAGGGGGACGGGACACTGAAGCTTTCTTT.

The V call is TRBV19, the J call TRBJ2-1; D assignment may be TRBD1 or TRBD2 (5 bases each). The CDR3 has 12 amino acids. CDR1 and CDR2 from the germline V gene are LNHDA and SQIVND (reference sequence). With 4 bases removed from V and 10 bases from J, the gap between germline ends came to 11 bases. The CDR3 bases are TGTGCCAGTAGTACCGCGTGGGGGGAGCAGTTCTTC. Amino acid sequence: CASSTAWGEQFF.

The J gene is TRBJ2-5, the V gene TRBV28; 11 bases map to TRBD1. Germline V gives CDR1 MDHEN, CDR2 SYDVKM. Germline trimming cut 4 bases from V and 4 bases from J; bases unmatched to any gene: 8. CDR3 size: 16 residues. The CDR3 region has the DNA TGTGCCAGCAGTTCCCGGACAGGGGGCGACGTAGAGACCCAGTACTTC. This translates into CASSSRTGGDVETQYF.

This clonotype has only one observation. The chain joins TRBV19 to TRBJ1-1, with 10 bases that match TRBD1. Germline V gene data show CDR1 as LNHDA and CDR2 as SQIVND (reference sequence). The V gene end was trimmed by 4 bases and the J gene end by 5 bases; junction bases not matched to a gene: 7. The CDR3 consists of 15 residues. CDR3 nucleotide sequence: TGTGCCAGTAGTACGTGGGACAGGGGACGTACTGAAGCTTTCTTT. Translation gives CASSTWDRGRTEAFF.

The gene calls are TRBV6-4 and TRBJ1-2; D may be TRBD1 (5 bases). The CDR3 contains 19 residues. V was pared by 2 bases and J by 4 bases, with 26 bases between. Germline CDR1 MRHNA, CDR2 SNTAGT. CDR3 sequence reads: CASSDQGEEWGRSGYGYTF. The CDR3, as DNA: TGTGCCAGCAGTGACCAGGGTGAGGAGTGGGGTCGGTCAGGCTATGGCTACACCTTC.

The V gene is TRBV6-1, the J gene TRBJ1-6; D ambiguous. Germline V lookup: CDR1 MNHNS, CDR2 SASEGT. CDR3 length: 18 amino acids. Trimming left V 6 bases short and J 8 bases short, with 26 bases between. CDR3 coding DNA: TGTGCCAGCAGCTTCAACGGACGGAGAAGGGCTTCGGATTCACCCCTCCACTTT. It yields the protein CASSFNGRRRASDSPLHF.

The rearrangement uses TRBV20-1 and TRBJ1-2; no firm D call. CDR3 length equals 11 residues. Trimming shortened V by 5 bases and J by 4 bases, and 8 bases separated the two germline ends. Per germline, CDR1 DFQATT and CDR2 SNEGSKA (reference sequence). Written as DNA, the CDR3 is TGCAGTGCTCAGCACTCCTATGGCTACACCTTC. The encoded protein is CSAQHSYGYTF.

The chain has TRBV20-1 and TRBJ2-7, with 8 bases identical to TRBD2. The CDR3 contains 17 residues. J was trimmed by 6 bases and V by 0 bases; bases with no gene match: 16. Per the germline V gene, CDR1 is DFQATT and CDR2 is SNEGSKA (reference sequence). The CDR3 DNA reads TGCAGTGCTAGAGATGCGGCGCTACGCGGGAGGTTGTGCGAGCAGTACGTC. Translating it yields CSARDAALRGRLCEQYV.

The CDR3 is CATADRVKDTQYF. CDR3 nucleotides: TGTGCCACCGCGGACAGGGTAAAAGATACGCAGTATTTT. The rearrangement uses TRBV6-1 and TRBJ2-3, with TRBD1 matching 8 bases. Germline CDR1 is MNHNS and CDR2 is SASEGT. The ends lost 10 bases at V and 5 bases at J; junction bases unmatched: 8. The CDR3 length is 13 residues.

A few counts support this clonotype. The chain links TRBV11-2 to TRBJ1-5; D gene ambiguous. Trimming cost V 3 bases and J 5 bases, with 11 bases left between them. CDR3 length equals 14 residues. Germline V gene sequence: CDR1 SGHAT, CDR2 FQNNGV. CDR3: CASSLDGWYQPQHF. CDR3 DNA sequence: TGTGCCAGCAGCTTGGACGGATGGTATCAGCCCCAGCATTTT.

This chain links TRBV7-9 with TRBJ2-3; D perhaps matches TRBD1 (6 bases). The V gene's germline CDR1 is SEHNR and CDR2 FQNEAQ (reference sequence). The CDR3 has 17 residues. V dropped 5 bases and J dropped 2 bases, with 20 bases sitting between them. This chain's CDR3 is CASSPPRTESITDTQYF. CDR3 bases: TGTGCCAGCAGCCCACCCCGGACAGAAAGCATCACAGATACGCAGTATTTT.

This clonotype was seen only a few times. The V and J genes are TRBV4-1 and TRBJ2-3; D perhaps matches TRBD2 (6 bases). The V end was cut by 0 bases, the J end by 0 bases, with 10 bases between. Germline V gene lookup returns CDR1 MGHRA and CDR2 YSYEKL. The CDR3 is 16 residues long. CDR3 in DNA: TGCGCCAGCAGCCAAGACACTAGCTGGAGCACAGATACGCAGTATTTT. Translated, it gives CASSQDTSWSTDTQYF.

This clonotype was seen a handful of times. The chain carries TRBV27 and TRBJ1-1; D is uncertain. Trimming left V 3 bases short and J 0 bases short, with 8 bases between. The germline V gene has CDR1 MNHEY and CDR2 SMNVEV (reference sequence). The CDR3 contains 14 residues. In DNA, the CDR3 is TGTGCCAGCAGTTTTGGAGGGTTGAACACTGAAGCTTTCTTT. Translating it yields CASSFGGLNTEAFF.